The rows below give T cell receptor beta chains drawn from one sample of a study of regulatory T cells in long-lasting Graves disease. TCRdb passed the multiplex PCR reads through MiXCR, listing each CDR3 protein once. The sample has some 600,000 distinct CDR3 sequences; roughly 16% are singletons. These data also formed part of another study, on T cells in Graves' hyperthyroidism and ophthalmopathy.

Sequencing used peripheral blood mononuclear cells (PBMCs), obtained at new diagnosis, from a patient treated with antithyroid drugs. The receptors were gathered from a man between 18 and 29 years old with Graves disease. The CDR3 runs from the conserved cysteine through the conserved F or W. A D gene is named only where the DNA matches it firmly. Expanded clones get a size class; other rows say once, few or many, or leave the size out.

abundance: many
v_gene: TRBV6-1
j_gene: TRBJ1-1
d_gene: TRBD1
CDR3nt: TGTGCCAGCAGGCTGACAGGGGACACTGAAGCTTTCTTT
CDR3aa: CASRLTGDTEAFF

abundance: many
v_gene: TRBV12-3/TRBV12-4
j_gene: TRBJ2-1
d_gene: TRBD2
CDR3nt: TGTGCCAGCAGTTTCACAGCGGGAGGATATTCCTACAATGAGCAGTTCTTC
CDR3aa: CASSFTAGGYSYNEQFF

abundance: many
v_gene: TRBV2
j_gene: TRBJ1-6
d_gene: .
CDR3nt: TGTGCCAGCAGTGGTAGCAGGGAGCATAATTCACCCCTCCACTTT
CDR3aa: CASSGSREHNSPLHF

abundance: few
v_gene: TRBV9
j_gene: TRBJ2-7
d_gene: .
CDR3nt: TGTGCCAGCAGCATTCGGGACGGGGGTTACGAGCAGTACTTC
CDR3aa: CASSIRDGGYEQYF

abundance: .
v_gene: TRBV29-1
j_gene: TRBJ2-6
d_gene: .
CDR3nt: TGCAGCGTTCGCAGGCCAACCGGGGCCAACGTCCTGACTTTC
CDR3aa: CSVRRPTGANVLTF

abundance: .
v_gene: TRBV5-1
j_gene: TRBJ2-1
d_gene: .
CDR3nt: TGCGCCAGCGTCTTGGACAATGAGCAGTTCTTC
CDR3aa: CASVLDNEQFF

abundance: .
v_gene: TRBV27
j_gene: TRBJ2-7
d_gene: TRBD2
CDR3nt: TGTGCCAGCAGTTTATCTGGCGGGAGTTTTTACGAGCAGTACTTC
CDR3aa: CASSLSGGSFYEQYF

abundance: .
v_gene: TRBV3-1
j_gene: TRBJ2-2
d_gene: TRBD2
CDR3nt: TGTGCCAGCAGCCAAGACCTAGCGGGAATAACCGGGGAGCTGTTTTTT
CDR3aa: CASSQDLAGITGELFF

abundance: many
v_gene: TRBV6-1
j_gene: TRBJ2-7
d_gene: .
CDR3nt: TGTGCCAGCAGTGAGGGGACCCCCTACGAGCAGTACTTC
CDR3aa: CASSEGTPYEQYF

abundance: .
v_gene: TRBV27
j_gene: TRBJ1-5
d_gene: .
CDR3nt: TGTGCCAGCAGTTTCGGGAGCCGCTCCGATCAGCCCCAGCATTTT
CDR3aa: CASSFGSRSDQPQHF

abundance: .
v_gene: TRBV11-2
j_gene: TRBJ2-7
d_gene: .
CDR3nt: TGTGCCAGCAGCTTAGAATGGACAGTATCCCGGTACGAGCAGTACTTC
CDR3aa: CASSLEWTVSRYEQYF

abundance: many
v_gene: TRBV30
j_gene: TRBJ1-1
d_gene: .
CDR3nt: TGTGCCTGGAGTTCGAGCCTTAGTGGTAACGGGGCTTTCTTT
CDR3aa: CAWSSSLSGNGAFF

abundance: few
v_gene: TRBV20-1
j_gene: TRBJ2-5
d_gene: .
CDR3nt: TGCAGTGCTAGACAACAGGCGGAGACCCAGTACTTC
CDR3aa: CSARQQAETQYF

abundance: many
v_gene: TRBV11-2
j_gene: TRBJ1-1
d_gene: TRBD1
CDR3nt: TGTGCCAGCAGCCTGGACAGGGGGACTGAAGCTTTCTTT
CDR3aa: CASSLDRGTEAFF

abundance: .
v_gene: TRBV12-3/TRBV12-4
j_gene: TRBJ1-5
d_gene: .
CDR3nt: TGTGCCAGCAGCTTACCGGTCGTATCGGATCAGCCCCAGCATTTT
CDR3aa: CASSLPVVSDQPQHF

abundance: .
v_gene: TRBV29-1
j_gene: TRBJ2-5
d_gene: TRBD2
CDR3nt: TGCAGCGTTGGTCTAGCGGGAGGTCAGACCCAGTACTTC
CDR3aa: CSVGLAGGQTQYF

abundance: many
v_gene: TRBV18
j_gene: TRBJ1-1
d_gene: .
CDR3nt: TGTGCCAGCTCACCACCGGAAAGAACTGAAGCTTTCTTT
CDR3aa: CASSPPERTEAFF

abundance: .
v_gene: TRBV5-1
j_gene: TRBJ2-3
d_gene: .
CDR3nt: TGTGCCAGCAGCTGGGACACGGTGGCCAGCGGCACAGATACGCAGTATTTT
CDR3aa: CASSWDTVASGTDTQYF

abundance: few
v_gene: TRBV11-2
j_gene: TRBJ1-5
d_gene: TRBD1
CDR3nt: TGTGCCAGCAGCTACGGACAGGCGAGCAATCAGCCCCAGCATTTT
CDR3aa: CASSYGQASNQPQHF

abundance: many
v_gene: TRBV6-1
j_gene: TRBJ1-1
d_gene: .
CDR3nt: TGTGCCAGCAGTGGACAACAGGGTAGTCTCACTGAAGCTTTCTTT
CDR3aa: CASSGQQGSLTEAFF

abundance: few
v_gene: TRBV11-2
j_gene: TRBJ2-2
d_gene: .
CDR3nt: TGTGCCAGCAGCTCGGACATAGCCGGGGAGCTGTTTTTT
CDR3aa: CASSSDIAGELFF

abundance: many
v_gene: TRBV5-1
j_gene: TRBJ2-7
d_gene: .
CDR3nt: TGCGCCAGCAGCCGGACCCTGGGGACACCAGACTACGAGCAGTACTTC
CDR3aa: CASSRTLGTPDYEQYF

abundance: .
v_gene: TRBV24-1
j_gene: TRBJ1-5
d_gene: .
CDR3nt: TGTGCCACCAGTGAGGGGTCGGGGGCTTCCAATCAGCCCCAGCATTTT
CDR3aa: CATSEGSGASNQPQHF

abundance: few
v_gene: TRBV27
j_gene: TRBJ2-3
d_gene: TRBD2
CDR3nt: TGTGCCAGCAGTTCCCTAGCGGGAGGGAACACAGATACGCAGTATTTT
CDR3aa: CASSSLAGGNTDTQYF

abundance: many
v_gene: TRBV7-9
j_gene: TRBJ2-5
d_gene: .
CDR3nt: TGTGCCAGCAGGTCGTCGGGGGAGACCCAGTACTTC
CDR3aa: CASRSSGETQYF

abundance: few
v_gene: TRBV2
j_gene: TRBJ2-1
d_gene: .
CDR3nt: TGTGCCAGCGCCCAGGCCCCGGGGCGGGAGCAGTTCTTC
CDR3aa: CASAQAPGREQFF

abundance: few
v_gene: TRBV19
j_gene: TRBJ2-5
d_gene: .
CDR3nt: TGTGCCAGTAGTATGCGCAGACAAGAGACCCAGTACTTC
CDR3aa: CASSMRRQETQYF

abundance: few
v_gene: TRBV20-1
j_gene: TRBJ2-5
d_gene: TRBD2
CDR3nt: TGCAGTGTTAGGACTAGCGGGGGAAAAGAGACCCAGTACTTC
CDR3aa: CSVRTSGGKETQYF

abundance: .
v_gene: TRBV5-6
j_gene: TRBJ1-4
d_gene: .
CDR3nt: TGTGCCAGCAGCTTGGTCGGGCGGCACAATGAAAAACTGTTTTTT
CDR3aa: CASSLVGRHNEKLFF

abundance: few
v_gene: TRBV19
j_gene: TRBJ1-6
d_gene: .
CDR3nt: TGTGCCAGTAGTATGAGCAACGCGGACAATAATTCACCCCTCCACTTT
CDR3aa: CASSMSNADNNSPLHF

abundance: once
v_gene: TRBV13
j_gene: TRBJ2-7
d_gene: .
CDR3nt: TGTGCCAGCAGCTCCCTCCGGGGGTGGAATGAGCAGTACTTC
CDR3aa: CASSSLRGWNEQYF

abundance: few
v_gene: TRBV7-3
j_gene: TRBJ1-1
d_gene: .
CDR3nt: TGTGCCAGCAGCTTTGGGGGGGCGAGCACTGAAGCTTTCTTT
CDR3aa: CASSFGGASTEAFF

abundance: many
v_gene: TRBV7-9
j_gene: TRBJ2-7
d_gene: TRBD2
CDR3nt: TGTGCCAGCAGCGTAACAGCGGGAGGGAACGAGCAGTACTTC
CDR3aa: CASSVTAGGNEQYF

abundance: many
v_gene: TRBV7-9
j_gene: TRBJ2-7
d_gene: TRBD2
CDR3nt: TGTGCCAGCAGCCCCGCGGGAGGGGCCCCGTACGAGCAGTACTTC
CDR3aa: CASSPAGGAPYEQYF

abundance: .
v_gene: TRBV24-1
j_gene: TRBJ2-1
d_gene: .
CDR3nt: TGTGCCACCAGTGACAACAAACAGGGCGTGGATGAGCAGTTCTTC
CDR3aa: CATSDNKQGVDEQFF

abundance: many
v_gene: TRBV20-1
j_gene: TRBJ2-5
d_gene: .
CDR3nt: TGCAGTGCTAGTACTATGGACTCTTCGTACCAAGAGACCCAGTACTTC
CDR3aa: CSASTMDSSYQETQYF

abundance: many
v_gene: TRBV5-1
j_gene: TRBJ2-1
d_gene: .
CDR3nt: TGCGCCAGCAGCTTGGGTCGGGCGGAAAGCTCCTACAATGAGCAGTTCTTC
CDR3aa: CASSLGRAESSYNEQFF

abundance: .
v_gene: TRBV19
j_gene: TRBJ2-3
d_gene: .
CDR3nt: TGTGCCAGTAGTATAGATAAGCGGATCACAGATACGCAGTATTTT
CDR3aa: CASSIDKRITDTQYF

abundance: .
v_gene: TRBV5-1
j_gene: TRBJ2-5
d_gene: TRBD1
CDR3nt: TGCGCCAGCAGCTCACAGGGGTATCGAGAAGAGACCCAGTACTTC
CDR3aa: CASSSQGYREETQYF

abundance: many
v_gene: TRBV6-2/TRBV6-3
j_gene: TRBJ2-7
d_gene: TRBD2
CDR3nt: TGTGCCAGCAGTTGGGCTGGGGAGCGGGGGCCCAGAGAGCAGTACTTC
CDR3aa: CASSWAGERGPREQYF

abundance: many
v_gene: TRBV27
j_gene: TRBJ2-5
d_gene: TRBD1
CDR3nt: TGTGCCAGCAGTCCGCGGAAAGGACAGGGCGGAGAGACCCAGTACTTC
CDR3aa: CASSPRKGQGGETQYF

abundance: .
v_gene: TRBV6-1
j_gene: TRBJ1-1
d_gene: TRBD1
CDR3nt: TGTGCCAGCAGTGGGCGGACAGGAGCAATTCAAGCTTTCTTT
CDR3aa: CASSGRTGAIQAFF

abundance: few
v_gene: TRBV12-3/TRBV12-4
j_gene: TRBJ2-7
d_gene: .
CDR3nt: TGTGCCAGCAGCCCATCCCCGCTCTCCTACGAGCAGTACTTC
CDR3aa: CASSPSPLSYEQYF

abundance: .
v_gene: TRBV5-6
j_gene: TRBJ2-5
d_gene: TRBD2
CDR3nt: TGTGCCAGCAGCTTGTTTGTCGCGGGGGTACAAGAGACCCAGTACTTC
CDR3aa: CASSLFVAGVQETQYF

abundance: .
v_gene: TRBV24-1
j_gene: TRBJ1-1
d_gene: .
CDR3nt: TGTGCCACCAGTGATTTGCGGAACAATGGTGAAGCTTTCTTT
CDR3aa: CATSDLRNNGEAFF

abundance: .
v_gene: TRBV20-1
j_gene: TRBJ2-1
d_gene: TRBD1
CDR3nt: TGCAGTGCTAGGGGGTGGGGACAGGGGGGCGATGAGCAGTTCTTC
CDR3aa: CSARGWGQGGDEQFF

abundance: many
v_gene: TRBV15
j_gene: TRBJ1-1
d_gene: TRBD1
CDR3nt: TGTGCCACCAGCAGACCATTCCCAGGGGGCCGGGGGAACACTGAAGCTTTCTTT
CDR3aa: CATSRPFPGGRGNTEAFF

abundance: .
v_gene: TRBV13
j_gene: TRBJ1-5
d_gene: .
CDR3nt: TGTGCCAGCAGCTTAGGGGTATCAGGGACGCAGCCCCAGCATTTT
CDR3aa: CASSLGVSGTQPQHF